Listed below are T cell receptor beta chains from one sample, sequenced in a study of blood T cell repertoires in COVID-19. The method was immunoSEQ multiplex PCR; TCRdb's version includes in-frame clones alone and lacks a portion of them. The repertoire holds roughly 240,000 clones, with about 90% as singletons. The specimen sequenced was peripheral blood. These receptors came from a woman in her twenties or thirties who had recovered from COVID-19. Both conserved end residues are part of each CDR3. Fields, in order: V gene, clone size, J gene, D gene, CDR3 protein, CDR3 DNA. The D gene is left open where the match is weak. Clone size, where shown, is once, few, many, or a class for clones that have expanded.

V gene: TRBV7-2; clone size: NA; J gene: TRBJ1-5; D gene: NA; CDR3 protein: CASSLQGGFGRFNQPQHF; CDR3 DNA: TGTGCCAGCAGCTTACAAGGAGGATTTGGGCGGTTCAATCAGCCCCAGCATTTT
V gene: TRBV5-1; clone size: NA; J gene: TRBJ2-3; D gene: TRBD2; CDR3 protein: CASSARLAGPDTQYF; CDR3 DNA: TGCGCCAGCAGCGCCCGACTAGCAGGTCCAGATACGCAGTATTTT
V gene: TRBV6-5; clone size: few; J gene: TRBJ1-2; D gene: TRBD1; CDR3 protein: CASSSFSSDRAGYTF; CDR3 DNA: TGTGCCAGCAGTTCCTTTAGCAGCGACAGGGCTGGCTACACCTTC
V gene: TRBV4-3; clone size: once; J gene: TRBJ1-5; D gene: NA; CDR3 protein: CASSQDRAGYQPQHF; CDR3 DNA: TGCGCCAGCAGCCAAGATCGGGCAGGGTATCAGCCCCAGCATTTT
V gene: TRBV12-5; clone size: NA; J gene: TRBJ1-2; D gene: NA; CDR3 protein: CASGLVPERQFYGYTF; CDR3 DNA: TGTGCTAGTGGTTTGGTACCGGAGCGACAGTTCTATGGCTACACCTTC
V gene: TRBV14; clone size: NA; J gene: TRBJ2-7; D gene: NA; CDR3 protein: CASSLRLGVNYEQYF; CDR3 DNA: TGTGCCAGCAGCCTTAGACTAGGGGTGAACTACGAGCAGTACTTC
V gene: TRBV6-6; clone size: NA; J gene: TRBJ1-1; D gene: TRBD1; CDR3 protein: CASSLGQGGTEAFF; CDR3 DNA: TGTGCCAGCAGTTTGGGACAGGGTGGCACTGAAGCTTTCTTT
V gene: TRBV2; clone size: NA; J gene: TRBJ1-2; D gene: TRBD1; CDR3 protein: CASRTGTYGYTF; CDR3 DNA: TGTGCCAGCAGGACAGGGACCTATGGCTACACCTTC
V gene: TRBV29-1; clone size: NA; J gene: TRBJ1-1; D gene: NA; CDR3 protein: CSVVPGRVRGEAFF; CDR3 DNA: TGCAGCGTTGTTCCCGGGAGGGTGCGTGGTGAAGCTTTCTTT
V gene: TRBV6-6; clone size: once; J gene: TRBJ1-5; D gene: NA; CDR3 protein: CASSPRGGDFLVQPQHF; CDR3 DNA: TGTGCCAGCAGTCCCAGGGGAGGGGACTTTTTGGTCCAGCCCCAGCATTTT
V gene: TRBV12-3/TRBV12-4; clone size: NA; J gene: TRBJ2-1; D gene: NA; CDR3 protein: CASSFGNEQFF; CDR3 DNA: TGTGCCAGCAGTTTCGGGAATGAGCAGTTCTTC
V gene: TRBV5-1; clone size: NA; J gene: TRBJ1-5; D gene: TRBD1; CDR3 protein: CASSLQGAGQPQHF; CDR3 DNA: TGCGCCAGCAGCCTTCAGGGGGCAGGTCAGCCCCAGCATTTT
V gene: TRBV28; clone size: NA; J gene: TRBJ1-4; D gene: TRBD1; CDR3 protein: CASSSGTDYEKLFF; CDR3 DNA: TGTGCCAGCAGTTCCGGGACAGATTATGAAAAACTGTTTTTT
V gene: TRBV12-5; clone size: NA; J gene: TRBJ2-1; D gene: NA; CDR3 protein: CASGWLQGGVDNEQFF; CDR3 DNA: TGTGCTAGTGGTTGGCTACAAGGGGGGGTGGACAATGAGCAGTTCTTC
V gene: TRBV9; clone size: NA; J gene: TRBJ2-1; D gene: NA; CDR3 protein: CASSVKGGNEQFF; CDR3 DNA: TGTGCCAGCAGCGTCAAGGGAGGCAATGAGCAGTTCTTC
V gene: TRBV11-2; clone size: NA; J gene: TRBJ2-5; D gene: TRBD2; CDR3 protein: CASSFSGGQETQYF; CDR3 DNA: TGTGCCAGCAGCTTTAGCGGGGGGCAAGAGACCCAGTACTTC
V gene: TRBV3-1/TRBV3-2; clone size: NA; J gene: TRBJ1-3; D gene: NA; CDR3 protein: CASSQELPFSGNTIYF; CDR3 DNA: TGTGCCAGCAGCCAAGAACTACCTTTCTCTGGAAACACCATATATTTT
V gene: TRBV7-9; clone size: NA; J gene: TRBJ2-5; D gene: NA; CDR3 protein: CASSQQETQYF; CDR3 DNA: TGTGCCAGCAGCCAACAAGAGACCCAGTACTTC
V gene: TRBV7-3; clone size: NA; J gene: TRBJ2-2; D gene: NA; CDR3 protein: CASSPSGTGELFF; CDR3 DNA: TGTGCCAGCAGCCCCTCGGGGACCGGGGAGCTGTTTTTT
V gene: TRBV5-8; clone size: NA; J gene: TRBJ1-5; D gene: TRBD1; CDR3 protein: CASSIPPGGRGVPQHF; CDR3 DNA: TGTGCCAGCAGCATACCGCCAGGGGGCCGCGGCGTGCCCCAGCATTTT
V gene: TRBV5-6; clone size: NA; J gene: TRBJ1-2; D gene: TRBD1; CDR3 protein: CASSLADRGRGYTF; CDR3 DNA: TGTGCCAGCAGCTTGGCGGACAGGGGGCGAGGCTACACCTTC
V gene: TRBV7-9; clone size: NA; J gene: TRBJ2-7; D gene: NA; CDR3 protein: CASSLGASTYEQYF; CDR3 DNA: TGTGCCAGCAGCTTGGGGGCTTCAACCTACGAGCAGTACTTC
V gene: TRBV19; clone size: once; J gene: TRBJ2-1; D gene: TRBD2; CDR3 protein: CASGREYNEQFF; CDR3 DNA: TGTGCCAGCGGGAGGGAATACAATGAGCAGTTCTTC
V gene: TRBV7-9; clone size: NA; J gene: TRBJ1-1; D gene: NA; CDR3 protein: CASSLSGRENTEAFF; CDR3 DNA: TGTGCCAGCAGCTTGTCGGGCAGGGAGAACACTGAAGCTTTCTTT
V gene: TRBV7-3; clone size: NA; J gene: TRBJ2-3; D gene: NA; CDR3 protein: CASSSHGGSSTDTQYF; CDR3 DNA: TGTGCCAGCAGCTCCCACGGGGGTTCTAGCACAGATACGCAGTATTTT
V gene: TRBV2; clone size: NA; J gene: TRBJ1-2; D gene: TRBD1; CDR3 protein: CASSAQGFYGYTF; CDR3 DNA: TGTGCCAGCAGTGCACAGGGGTTCTATGGCTACACCTTC
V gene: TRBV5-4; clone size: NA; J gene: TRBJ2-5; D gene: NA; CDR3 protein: CASSIPGETQYF; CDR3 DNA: TGTGCCAGCAGCATACCAGGGGAGACCCAGTACTTC
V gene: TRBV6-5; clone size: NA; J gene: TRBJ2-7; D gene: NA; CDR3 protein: CASSRRDWGYEQYF; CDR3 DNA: TGTGCCAGCAGCCGCCGGGACTGGGGCTACGAGCAGTACTTC
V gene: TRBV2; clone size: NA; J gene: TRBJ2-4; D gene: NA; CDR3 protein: CASSATTGQNIQYF; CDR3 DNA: TGTGCCAGCAGTGCTACTACCGGCCAAAACATTCAGTACTTC
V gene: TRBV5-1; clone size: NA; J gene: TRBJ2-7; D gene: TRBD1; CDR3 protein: CASSVRTGIAYEQYF; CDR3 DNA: TGCGCCAGCAGCGTAAGGACAGGGATCGCCTACGAGCAGTACTTC
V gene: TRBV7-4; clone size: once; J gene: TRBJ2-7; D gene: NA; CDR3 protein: CASSSTGSDHEQYF; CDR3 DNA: TGTGCCAGCAGCTCCACAGGGAGCGACCACGAGCAGTACTTC
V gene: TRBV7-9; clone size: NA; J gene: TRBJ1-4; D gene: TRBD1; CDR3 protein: CASRQNRGTNEKLFF; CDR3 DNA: TGTGCCAGCAGACAAAACAGGGGGACTAATGAAAAACTGTTTTTT
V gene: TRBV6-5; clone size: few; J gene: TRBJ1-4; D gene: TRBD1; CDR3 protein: CASSSWDRRNEKLFF; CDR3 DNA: TGTGCCAGCAGTTCCTGGGACAGGAGGAATGAAAAACTGTTTTTT
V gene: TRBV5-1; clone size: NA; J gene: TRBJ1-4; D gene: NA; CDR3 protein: CASSFAGSNEKLFF; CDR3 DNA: TGCGCCAGCAGCTTCGCGGGTTCTAATGAAAAACTGTTTTTT
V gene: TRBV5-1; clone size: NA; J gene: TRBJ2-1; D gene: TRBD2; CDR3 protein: CASSLVTSGGLVGEQFF; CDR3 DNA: TGCGCCAGCAGCTTGGTGACTAGCGGGGGTCTGGTGGGTGAGCAGTTCTTC
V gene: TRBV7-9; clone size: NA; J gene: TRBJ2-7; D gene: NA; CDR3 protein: CASSLYRDDEQYF; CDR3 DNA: TGTGCCAGCAGCTTATACAGGGACGACGAGCAGTACTTC
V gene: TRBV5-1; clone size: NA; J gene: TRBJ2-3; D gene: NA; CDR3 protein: CASSLQSGTDTQYF; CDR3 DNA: TGCGCCAGCAGCTTACAGAGTGGCACAGATACGCAGTATTTT
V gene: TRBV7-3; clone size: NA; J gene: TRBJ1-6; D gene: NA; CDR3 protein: CASSFGGDYNSPLHF; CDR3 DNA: TGTGCCAGCAGCTTCGGGGGGGATTATAATTCACCCCTCCACTTT
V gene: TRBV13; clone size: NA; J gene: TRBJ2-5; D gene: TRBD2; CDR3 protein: CASRQRGGPETQYF; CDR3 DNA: TGTGCCAGCAGGCAGCGGGGGGGCCCTGAGACCCAGTACTTC
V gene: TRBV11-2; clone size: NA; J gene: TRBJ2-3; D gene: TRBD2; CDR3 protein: CASSSGLAPRDTQYF; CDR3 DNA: TGTGCCAGCAGCTCCGGACTAGCCCCACGAGATACGCAGTATTTT
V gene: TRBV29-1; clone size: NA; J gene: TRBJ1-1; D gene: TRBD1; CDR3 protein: CSVLGQINTEAFF; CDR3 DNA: TGCAGCGTTCTGGGACAGATTAACACTGAAGCTTTCTTT
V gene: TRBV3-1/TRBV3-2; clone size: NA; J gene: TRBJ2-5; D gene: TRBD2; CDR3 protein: CASSPAGGRETQYF; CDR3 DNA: TGTGCCAGCAGCCCAGCGGGGGGGCGTGAGACCCAGTACTTC
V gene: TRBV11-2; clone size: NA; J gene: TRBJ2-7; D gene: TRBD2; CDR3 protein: CASSLAGLELSEQYF; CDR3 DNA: TGTGCCAGCAGCTTAGCCGGACTAGAGTTATCGGAGCAGTACTTC
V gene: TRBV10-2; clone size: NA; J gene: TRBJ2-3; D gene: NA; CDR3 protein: CASSATRTDTQYF; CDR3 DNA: TGCGCCAGCAGTGCAACTAGAACAGATACGCAGTATTTT
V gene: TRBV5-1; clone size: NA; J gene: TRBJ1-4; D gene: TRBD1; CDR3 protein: CASSTGTGRNQNEKLFF; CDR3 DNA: TGCGCCAGCAGCACCGGGACAGGGAGGAATCAAAATGAAAAACTGTTTTTT
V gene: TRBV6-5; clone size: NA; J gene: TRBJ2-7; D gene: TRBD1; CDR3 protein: CASRAGGATYEQYF; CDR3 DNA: TGTGCCAGCAGGGCAGGGGGCGCGACCTACGAGCAGTACTTC
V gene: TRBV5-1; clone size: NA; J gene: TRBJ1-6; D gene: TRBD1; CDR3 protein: CASSLDGGQGSPLHF; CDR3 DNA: TGCGCCAGCAGCTTGGACGGGGGACAGGGCTCACCCCTCCACTTT
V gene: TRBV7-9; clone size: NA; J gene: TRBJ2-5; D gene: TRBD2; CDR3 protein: CASSLGTSGGETQYF; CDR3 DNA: TGTGCCAGCAGCCTAGGGACTAGCGGGGGAGAGACCCAGTACTTC
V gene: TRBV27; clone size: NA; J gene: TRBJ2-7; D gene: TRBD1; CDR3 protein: CASSTLTGSSYEQYF; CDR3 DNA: TGTGCCAGCAGTACCTTGACAGGGAGCTCCTACGAGCAGTACTTC
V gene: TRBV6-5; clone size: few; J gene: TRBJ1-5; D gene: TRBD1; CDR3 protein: CASRGQGINQPQHF; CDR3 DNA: TGTGCCAGCAGGGGACAGGGAATCAATCAGCCCCAGCATTTT
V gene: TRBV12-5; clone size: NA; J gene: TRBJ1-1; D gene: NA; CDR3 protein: CASGPTQNTEAFF; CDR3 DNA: TGTGCTAGTGGTCCAACTCAAAACACTGAAGCTTTCTTT
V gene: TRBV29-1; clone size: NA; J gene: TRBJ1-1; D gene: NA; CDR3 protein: CSVADSGWNTEAFF; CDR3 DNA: TGCAGCGTTGCCGACTCAGGGTGGAACACTGAAGCTTTCTTT
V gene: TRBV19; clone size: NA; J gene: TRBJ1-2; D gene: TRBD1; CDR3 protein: CASSIRGQGFLSGYTF; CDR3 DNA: TGTGCCAGTAGTATTAGGGGACAGGGATTCTTGAGTGGCTACACCTTC
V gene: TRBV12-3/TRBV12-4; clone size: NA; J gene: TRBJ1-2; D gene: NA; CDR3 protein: CASSDGYGYTF; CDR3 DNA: TGTGCCAGCAGTGACGGGTATGGCTACACCTTC
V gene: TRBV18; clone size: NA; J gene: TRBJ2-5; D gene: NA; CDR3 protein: CASSGSFAGGQETQYF; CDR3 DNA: TGTGCCAGCTCAGGTTCGTTTGCTGGAGGCCAAGAGACCCAGTACTTC
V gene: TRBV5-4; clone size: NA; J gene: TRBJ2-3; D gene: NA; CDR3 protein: CASSSQGRRTDTQYF; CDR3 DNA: TGTGCCAGCAGCTCCCAGGGGCGCAGGACAGATACGCAGTATTTT
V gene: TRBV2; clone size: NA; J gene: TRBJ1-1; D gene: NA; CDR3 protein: CASRLGPGDPEAFF; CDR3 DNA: TGTGCCAGCAGATTAGGGCCGGGGGACCCTGAAGCTTTCTTT
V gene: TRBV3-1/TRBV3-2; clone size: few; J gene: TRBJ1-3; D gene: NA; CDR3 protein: CASSRREVRNTIYF; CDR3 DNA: TGTGCCAGCAGCCGGAGGGAGGTTAGAAACACCATATATTTT
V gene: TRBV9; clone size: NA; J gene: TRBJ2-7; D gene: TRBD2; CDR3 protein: CASSVGSGGGATYEQYF; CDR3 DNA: TGTGCCAGCAGCGTAGGAAGCGGGGGAGGTGCCACCTACGAGCAGTACTTC